The subject of this entry is one T cell receptor (beta chain). The sample holds a few counts of this clone. Which antigen it targets is not known. No base quality values were provided; no much bigger clone lies one nucleotide off. The record originates from a study of T cell repertoires and HLA-DP antigens (dated by TCRdb to 2016 to 2019). Some background on the complete study: The study used an in vitro model of CD4+ T cell alloreactivity in which transduced HeLa cells presented allogeneic HLA-DP. The two alloantigens modelled structurally similar versus dissimilar alloantigens, differing from self at one and about 11 peptide-binding groove amino acids, respectively. Of the three donors, two were male and one was female, with ages ranging from the 18-to-29 band to the 60-to-69 band. An average DNA input of about 200 ng was used for sorted CD137+CD4+ samples, compared with approximately 1.2 ug for pre-culture CD4+ samples. Findings and caveats that apply to the study as a whole: The study was limited by having only a few donors, by relying on a non-physiological HeLa antigen-presenting system, and by using total CD4+ responder cells. Naive and memory CD4+ repertoires were not analysed separately. Similar clonality (around 0.37) was observed for sorted CD137+ cells against both alloantigens, and this clonality was much higher than that observed in pre-culture samples (roughly 0.041). Clones undetected before culture had an average cumulative frequency of approximately 37% against one allele and 45% to 65% against the other.

The immunoSEQ multiplex PCR, with forward primers for 54 TRBV segments and reverse primers for 13 TRBJ segments, was used to amplify TCRB CDR3 regions. Deep resolution, with a target of roughly 200,000 T cell genomes, was applied to the sequencing of pre-culture CD4+ samples. Sequencing of the amplicons was done on an Illumina HiSeq System, giving 87 bp reads that spanned the CDR3. The study's own analysis went as follows. PCR and sequencing errors in the reads were corrected, and alignment to IMGT reference sequences was used to define CDR3 regions. Synthetic template pools were used to estimate counts of templates and unique rearrangements. Clonality was computed by subtracting Pielou's evenness from 1. Richness was estimated with the Daley-Smith estimator. Morisita's index was used to measure repertoire overlap. Clones present in cultured samples but not detected in the pre-culture repertoire of the same donor were defined as low-abundance clones. Held by TCRdb, this immuneACCESS table contains in-frame sequences only and omits some clones. Under half of the omission traces to an unresolved V gene where checked; the cause of the rest is unknown. The D gene and trimming were derived from the DNA, and the V and J assignments and clone size from that table. This sample lists about 89,000 clones; roughly nine tenths were detected once. About 1.5% of the sample is taken by the ten largest.

Germline trimming amounts to 5 bases on V and 4 bases on J, with 6 as the count of junction bases outside the gene matches. The CDR3, cysteine through phenylalanine, is 14 amino acids long. The retained sequence is limited to the CDR3, 42 bases, with the frame set at the first base. CDR1 SGHAT and CDR2 FQNNGV were looked up in the germline V gene. Untouched CD4+ T cells were isolated from Ficoll-separated PBMC through negative selection with magnetic beads, and an average purity of almost 98% was reached. Magnetic beads were used to isolate untouched CD4+ T cells from Ficoll-separated PBMC, giving approximately 98% purity with negligible CD8+ contamination. Peripheral blood mononuclear cells came from the buffy coats of three healthy blood donors, who served as the study's donors. All three donors were CMV seronegative. The DNeasy Blood & Tissue Kit was used to extract genomic DNA. For each subject, genomic DNA from sorted CD137+CD4+ cells and from pre-culture CD4+ baseline samples underwent TCRB sequencing.

The sample comprised CD4+ T cells from PBMCs. The sequence was collected from a man between 50 and 59 years old in good health and CMV-seronegative. This chain joins TRBV11-2 to TRBJ2-7; 9 bases in the junction line up with TRBD2. The CDR3 reads CASSLNSGGYEQYF. The nucleotides read TGTGCCAGCAGCCTCAATAGCGGGGGTTACGAGCAGTACTTC.